This is a list of T cell receptor beta chains from one sample in a study of blood T cells in healthy people across ages. Each CDR3 protein gets one entry after TCRdb re-called the 5' RACE reads with MiXCR. Of 850,000 to 1,000,000 distinct CDR3 sequences in the sample, roughly 51% were seen once. Input material: blood. The receptors shown here come from a woman aged 60-70 years in good health. Both conserved end residues are part of each CDR3. The order of the fields is D gene, V gene, J gene, clone size, CDR3 protein, CDR3 DNA. The D gene is left open where the match is weak. The size field is filled for only some rows; it gives once, few, many or a size class.

D: -; V: TRBV29-1; J: TRBJ2-1; size: -; CDR3: CSVRRSSYNEQFF; DNA: TGCAGCGTTCGGCGAAGCTCCTACAATGAGCAGTTCTTC
D: -; V: TRBV14; J: TRBJ2-7; size: -; CDR3: CASSQFPGPTTEQYF; DNA: TGTGCCAGCAGCCAATTTCCGGGACCCACTACGGAGCAGTACTTC
D: TRBD2; V: TRBV29-1; J: TRBJ2-5; size: -; CDR3: CSVAVAGGGETQYF; DNA: TGCAGCGTTGCAGTAGCGGGAGGAGGGGAGACCCAGTACTTC
D: -; V: TRBV6-6; J: TRBJ1-4; size: many; CDR3: CASSPTRASNEKLFF; DNA: TGTGCCAGCAGTCCAACCAGGGCGTCTAATGAAAAACTGTTTTTT
D: -; V: TRBV7-9; J: TRBJ1-1; size: -; CDR3: CASNRQTAYTEAFF; DNA: TGTGCCAGCAACCGACAGACGGCCTACACTGAAGCTTTCTTT
D: -; V: TRBV4-1; J: TRBJ2-7; size: few; CDR3: CASSQDRGTGVIGYEQYF; DNA: TGCGCCAGCAGCCAAGATCGGGGAACGGGAGTCATTGGCTACGAGCAGTACTTC
D: -; V: TRBV13; J: TRBJ2-7; size: -; CDR3: CASSHGLPSSYEQYF; DNA: TGTGCCAGCAGTCATGGACTACCGAGCTCCTACGAGCAGTACTTC
D: -; V: TRBV10-3; J: TRBJ2-5; size: few; CDR3: CAISESRVETQYF; DNA: TGTGCCATCAGTGAGTCAAGGGTAGAGACCCAGTACTTC
D: -; V: TRBV6-5; J: TRBJ2-3; size: -; CDR3: CASSYVQGDWTDTQYF; DNA: TGTGCCAGCAGTTACGTCCAGGGAGATTGGACAGATACGCAGTATTTT
D: -; V: TRBV29-1; J: TRBJ2-3; size: many; CDR3: CSVVRDPDTQYF; DNA: TGCAGCGTTGTGCGGGACCCAGATACGCAGTATTTT
D: -; V: TRBV18; J: TRBJ2-5; size: -; CDR3: CASSPVGDEQYF; DNA: TGTGCCAGCTCCCCGGTGGGGGATGAGCAGTACTTC
D: -; V: TRBV7-8; J: TRBJ1-1; size: -; CDR3: CASSFTTEDPEAFF; DNA: TGTGCCAGCAGCTTCACCACCGAGGACCCCGAAGCTTTCTTT
D: -; V: TRBV4-2; J: TRBJ2-7; size: few; CDR3: CASSQAATYEQYF; DNA: TGTGCCAGCAGCCAAGCCGCCACCTACGAGCAGTACTTC
D: -; V: TRBV4-2; J: TRBJ1-1; size: -; CDR3: CASSRPGNTEAFF; DNA: TGTGCCAGCAGCAGACCGGGGAACACTGAAGCTTTCTTT
D: TRBD1; V: TRBV27; J: TRBJ2-4; size: few; CDR3: CASSQQTGARDIQYF; DNA: TGTGCCAGCAGTCAACAGACAGGGGCGCGGGACATTCAGTACTTC
D: TRBD2; V: TRBV4-2; J: TRBJ2-1; size: -; CDR3: CTSSQGLAGGAYNEQFF; DNA: TGTACCAGCAGCCAAGGATTGGCGGGAGGTGCCTACAATGAGCAGTTCTTC
D: TRBD1; V: TRBV24-1; J: TRBJ2-7; size: -; CDR3: CATSDPTGTGTYEQYF; DNA: TGTGCCACCAGTGATCCTACCGGGACAGGGACCTACGAGCAGTACTTC
D: -; V: TRBV11-2; J: TRBJ2-1; size: once; CDR3: CASSPNPNRALNEQFF; DNA: TGTGCCAGCAGCCCAAACCCCAACAGAGCCCTCAATGAGCAGTTCTTC
D: TRBD2; V: TRBV20-1; J: TRBJ2-1; size: -; CDR3: CSAETSGRAYEQFF; DNA: TGCAGTGCAGAAACTAGCGGGAGGGCCTATGAGCAGTTCTTC
D: TRBD1; V: TRBV20-1; J: TRBJ1-5; size: -; CDR3: CSAQVGTGYSNQPQHF; DNA: TGCAGTGCTCAGGTGGGGACAGGGTATAGCAATCAGCCCCAGCATTTT
D: -; V: TRBV2; J: TRBJ1-1; size: once; CDR3: CASRAPYTEAFF; DNA: TGTGCCAGCAGGGCCCCATACACTGAAGCTTTCTTT
D: TRBD1; V: TRBV29-1; J: TRBJ2-1; size: -; CDR3: CSVEGGTGFVTQFF; DNA: TGCAGCGTCGAGGGCGGGACAGGGTTTGTGACCCAGTTCTTC
D: -; V: TRBV29-1; J: TRBJ2-2; size: -; CDR3: CSVVPSRNTGELFF; DNA: TGCAGCGTTGTCCCCTCAAGGAACACCGGGGAGCTGTTTTTT
D: TRBD2; V: TRBV10-3; J: TRBJ2-7; size: many; CDR3: CAISAGGYEQYF; DNA: TGTGCCATCAGTGCGGGGGGATACGAGCAGTACTTC
D: TRBD1; V: TRBV18; J: TRBJ2-2; size: -; CDR3: CASSTGTGNTGELFF; DNA: TGTGCCAGCTCAACAGGGACAGGGAACACCGGGGAGCTGTTTTTT
D: TRBD1; V: TRBV4-1; J: TRBJ2-7; size: -; CDR3: CASSQARDSTYEQYF; DNA: TGCGCCAGCAGCCAAGCCAGGGACAGCACCTACGAGCAGTACTTC
D: -; V: TRBV18; J: TRBJ1-2; size: -; CDR3: CASSRLTDSSQGYTF; DNA: TGTGCCAGCTCACGTCTAACGGACTCCTCTCAAGGCTACACCTTC
D: -; V: TRBV28; J: TRBJ2-1; size: -; CDR3: CASSLKFGRFF; DNA: TGTGCCAGCAGTTTGAAGTTCGGGCGGTTCTTC
D: -; V: TRBV7-8; J: TRBJ1-2; size: few; CDR3: CASSPGQLNYGYTF; DNA: TGTGCCAGCAGCCCGGGACAACTTAACTATGGCTACACCTTC
D: TRBD2; V: TRBV5-1; J: TRBJ2-3; size: -; CDR3: CASSYPLAGASAYTQYF; DNA: TGCGCCAGCAGCTACCCATTAGCGGGAGCGTCCGCGTATACGCAGTATTTT
D: TRBD1; V: TRBV4-2; J: TRBJ2-1; size: -; CDR3: CASSQAGTDSYNEQFF; DNA: TGTGCCAGCAGCCAAGCGGGGACAGACTCCTACAATGAGCAGTTCTTC
D: TRBD1; V: TRBV6-1; J: TRBJ2-3; size: -; CDR3: CASSEASLQGADTQYF; DNA: TGTGCCAGCAGTGAAGCCTCCCTTCAGGGGGCAGATACGCAGTATTTT
D: TRBD1; V: TRBV6-5; J: TRBJ2-7; size: -; CDR3: CASSYRGTGNYEQYF; DNA: TGTGCCAGCAGTTACCGTGGGACAGGGAACTACGAGCAGTACTTC
D: TRBD2; V: TRBV28; J: TRBJ2-4; size: -; CDR3: CASSLFQRGSYGPPAKNIQYF; DNA: TGTGCCAGCAGTTTATTTCAGCGGGGGAGTTACGGGCCCCCAGCCAAAAACATTCAGTACTTC
D: -; V: TRBV7-7; J: TRBJ2-5; size: few; CDR3: CASSSDGQGGGETQYF; DNA: TGTGCCAGCAGCTCAGACGGACAAGGGGGGGGAGAGACCCAGTACTTC
D: TRBD1; V: TRBV28; J: TRBJ2-7; size: -; CDR3: CASSFAVDRGEQYF; DNA: TGTGCCAGCAGTTTTGCGGTTGACAGGGGCGAGCAGTACTTC
D: -; V: TRBV6-2/TRBV6-3; J: TRBJ2-5; size: few; CDR3: CASSYPDISETQYF; DNA: TGTGCCAGCAGTTATCCAGACATTTCGGAGACCCAGTACTTC
D: -; V: TRBV11-2; J: TRBJ2-5; size: few; CDR3: CASSLVGPRDQYF; DNA: TGTGCCAGCAGCTTAGTGGGACCCCGAGACCAGTACTTC
D: TRBD1; V: TRBV14; J: TRBJ1-2; size: once; CDR3: CASSQDRAGWGYGYTF; DNA: TGTGCCAGCAGTCAGGACAGGGCTGGCTGGGGCTATGGCTACACCTTC
D: -; V: TRBV9; J: TRBJ2-2; size: -; CDR3: CASEAPANTGELFF; DNA: TGTGCCAGCGAGGCTCCAGCGAACACCGGGGAGCTGTTTTTT
D: -; V: TRBV28; J: TRBJ2-5; size: -; CDR3: CAALGRWARGGMETQYF; DNA: TGTGCCGCCCTGGGGCGATGGGCCAGAGGGGGGATGGAGACCCAGTACTTC
D: -; V: TRBV29-1; J: TRBJ2-1; size: once; CDR3: CSVDSPSVTHTTSYNEQFF; DNA: TGCAGCGTTGACTCCCCTAGCGTTACCCACACTACGTCCTACAATGAGCAGTTCTTC
D: TRBD2; V: TRBV20-1; J: TRBJ2-7; size: few; CDR3: CSAPGLAAYEQYF; DNA: TGCAGTGCTCCAGGACTAGCGGCCTACGAGCAGTACTTC
D: TRBD1; V: TRBV5-6; J: TRBJ2-7; size: -; CDR3: CASSITGTGLRIYEQYF; DNA: TGTGCCAGCAGCATCACCGGGACAGGGCTTAGGATCTACGAGCAGTACTTC
D: TRBD2; V: TRBV7-9; J: TRBJ2-7; size: -; CDR3: CASSFLAGGPGEQYF; DNA: TGTGCCAGCAGCTTCCTAGCGGGGGGTCCAGGAGAGCAGTACTTC
D: TRBD2; V: TRBV10-3; J: TRBJ2-1; size: -; CDR3: CAISPGTSGNEQFF; DNA: TGTGCCATCAGCCCCGGGACTAGCGGCAATGAGCAGTTCTTC
D: -; V: TRBV5-1; J: TRBJ1-1; size: -; CDR3: CASSSGGDTEAFF; DNA: TGCGCCAGCAGCTCCGGAGGGGACACTGAAGCTTTCTTT